The TCR beta chain described here comes from a study of Graves' ophthalmopathy and Graves' hyperthyroidism. Study information: At initial diagnosis, peripheral blood was obtained, and this preceded any treatment.

Study-level points and caveats: Researchers report that a 13-signature model separated ophthalmopathy from stable hyperthyroidism, posting roughly 90% sensitivity and approximately 81% specificity. The model's ophthalmopathy progression predictions had around 64% sensitivity and 72.22% specificity.

The sequenced template was RNA, covering the TCR beta CDR3 region. HTBI primers were employed in first-round RT-PCR, then a second-round multiplex PCR followed. TCRdb reprocessed the multiplex PCR reads with MiXCR, giving one entry per CDR3 protein. The table lists about 740,000 distinct CDR3 sequences, approximately 40% of them singletons. CDR1 and CDR2 (germline): SEHNR, FQNEAQ (reference sequence). V was pared by 4 bases and J by 2 bases, with 14 bases between. This CDR3 is built from 15 residues. This clonotype has only a few counts. Its antigen is as yet unknown. Ophthalmopathy in the donors was of moderate-to-severe activity, with CAS ≥3, NOSPECS ≥4 and duration under 3 months.

The specimen was peripheral blood. The receptor's source is an adult man with Graves' ophthalmopathy. The genes are TRBV7-9 and TRBJ2-5; perhaps D is TRBD1 or TRBD2 (5 bases each). This chain's CDR3 is CASSSAGTAQETQYF. In DNA form, the CDR3 reads TGTGCCAGCAGCTCGGCAGGGACGGCGCAAGAGACCCAGTACTTC.